Following are 20 T cell receptor beta chains from one sample sequenced in a study of T cell repertoires in cytomegalovirus infection. For these TCRs, the target antigens are not known. From the reads, TCRdb called clonotypes with MiXCR, one entry per CDR3 protein. The sample yields some 920,000 distinct CDR3 sequences, around 30% seen once. This specimen was cultured CD8+ T cells from PBMCs, taken from culture after CMV antigen stimulation. The receptors shown here come from a human donor in good health (CMV status not recorded). Some clones in this sample may be carry-over from other donors' samples.

Concerning this clonotype itself: A much more abundant neighbour one base away suggests this may be a read error. The chain recombines TRBV7-2 with TRBJ2-5; 10 nucleotides agree with TRBD2. CDR1 is SGHTA, CDR2 FQGNSA, per germline. The CDR3 covers 15 residues. The CDR3 loop is CAGSLSGGAAETQYF. CDR3 nucleotide sequence: TGTGCCGGCAGCTTGAGCGGGGGGGCCGCGGAGACCCAGTACTTC.

There are many counts of this clonotype. The DNA for the CDR3 is TGTGCCAGCAGCCCCCGACTAGCGGGGGGGTACACAGATACGCAGTATTTT. Protein: CASSPRLAGGYTDTQYF. The rearrangement joins TRBV7-6 to TRBJ2-3, with 14 bases fitting TRBD2. Germline loops: CDR1 SGHVS, CDR2 FNYEAQ. The CDR3 sequence is 17 residues long. Losses at the gene ends were 5 bases for V and 2 bases for J; bases not matched to a gene: 6.

This clonotype was seen ten or more times. V and J are TRBV2 and TRBJ2-3; 7 nucleotides line up with TRBD1. Trimming took 5 bases from V and 3 from J; bases not matched to a gene: 5. CDR3 length: 14 amino acids. Germline lookup yields CDR1 SNHLY and CDR2 FYNNEI. The chain's CDR3 is CASSTQDRTDTQYF. The CDR3 DNA is TGTGCCAGCAGTACCCAGGACAGGACAGATACGCAGTATTTT. Combining the CDR3 with reference TRBV2 and TRBJ2-3 gives the whole variable domain EPEVTQTPSHQVTQMGQEVILRCVPISNHLYFYWYRQILGQKVEFLVSFYNNEISEKSEIFDDQFSVERPDGSNFTLKIRSTKLEDSAMYFCASSTQDRTDTQYFGPGTRLTVL.

The rearrangement uses TRBV11-2 and TRBJ2-1, with 7 positions matching TRBD2. CDR1 is SGHAT and CDR2 is FQNNGV in the germline V gene. This CDR3 has 14 residues. The ends lost 1 base at V and 11 bases at J; junction bases unmatched: 8. In nucleotides, the CDR3 is TGTGCCAGCAGCTTAGGGCTGGGACTACGGAAGCAGTTCTTC. It translates to CASSLGLGLRKQFF.

V usage is TRBV11-2 and J usage is TRBJ2-7; perhaps TRBD1 as D (5 bases). V was clipped by 3 bases and J by 4 bases, with 25 bases between them. The CDR3 has 18 residues. Germline assignment: CDR1 SGHAT and CDR2 FQNNGV. The DNA of the CDR3 is TGTGCCAGCAGCTTTGGTACCCGGTGGGGCGGCATTTCTTACGAGCAGTACTTC. This codes for CASSFGTRWGGISYEQYF.

This clonotype turned up a few times. This chain connects TRBV3-1 to TRBJ2-7; the match to TRBD1 covers 8 bases. Trimming at V came to 0 bases and at J to 3 bases, leaving 10 bases not matched to a gene. The CDR3 totals 17 residues. Germline V CDR1 and CDR2: LGHDT, YNNKEL (reference sequence). CDR3 amino acids: CASSQDPGAGGFYEQYF. The DNA for the CDR3 is TGTGCCAGCAGCCAAGATCCCGGGGCAGGGGGCTTCTACGAGCAGTACTTC.

Worth noting for this clonotype: At one of its ends the junction is not consistent with the germline gene, which may arise from a read error. The chain is built from TRBV7-6 and TRBJ2-5; D is possibly TRBD1 or TRBD2 (6 bases each). Per germline, CDR1 SGHVS and CDR2 FNYEAQ. This CDR3 contains 16 residues. DNA of the CDR3: TGTGCCAACAGCTTTTTGGGGGGCGAGGAATTAGAGACCCAGTACTTC. This sequence encodes CANSFLGGEELETQYF.

This chain connects TRBV6-5 to TRBJ1-1; TRBD1 agrees at 7 bases. The germline gives CDR1 MNHEY, CDR2 SVGAGI. With V trimmed by 2 bases and J by 3 bases, 12 bases remained unmatched. This CDR3 has 17 residues. Written as DNA, the CDR3 is TGTGCCAGCAGTTACCAGGGGGGCCATATGGTGGACACTGAAGCTTTCTTT. As protein: CASSYQGGHMVDTEAFF.

The rearrangement joins TRBV5-6 to TRBJ1-4; D is perhaps TRBD1 (6 bases). There are 15 residues in the CDR3. Trimming stripped 2 bases from V and 3 bases from J, with 11 bases between. In germline, CDR1 is SGHDT, CDR2 YYEEEE. CDR3 nucleotide sequence: TGTGCCAGCAGCTTCCCACAGGGCCCTAATGAAAAACTGTTTTTT. This gives the protein CASSFPQGPNEKLFF.

The V gene is TRBV7-6, the J gene TRBJ1-3; no clear D gene. With 7 bases removed from V and 0 bases from J, the gap between germline ends came to 10 bases. This CDR3 comprises 14 residues. Germline V gene data show CDR1 as SGHVS and CDR2 as FNYEAQ. The CDR3 is CASTPEASGNTIYF. CDR3 in DNA: TGTGCCAGCACCCCCGAGGCCTCTGGAAACACCATATATTTT.

In this sample, this clonotype turned up many times. The chain recombines TRBV4-2 with TRBJ2-2; perhaps TRBD1 as D (5 bases). This CDR3 has 16 amino acids. Germline V lookup: CDR1 LGHNA, CDR2 YNFKEQ. Trimming shortened V by 0 bases and J by 1 base, and 9 bases separated the two germline ends. The CDR3, as DNA: TGTGCCAGCAGCCAAGAGGGGCAGATGAACACCGGGGAGCTGTTTTTT. It is translated as CASSQEGQMNTGELFF.

V is TRBV4-3 and J is TRBJ2-2; the match to TRBD1 covers 8 bases. The CDR3 is made up of 15 amino acids. Per germline, CDR1 LGHNA and CDR2 YSLEER. The trim removed 3 bases at V and 4 bases at J, leaving 4 bases unmatched. CDR3 sequence reads: CASSQDRAGTGELFF. The CDR3, as DNA: TGCGCCAGCAGCCAGGACAGGGCCGGCACCGGGGAGCTGTTTTTT.

This clonotype appeared a few times. The chain employs TRBV10-3 and TRBJ2-2, with unresolved D. V was cut by 0 bases and J by 0 bases, with 11 bases left in between. CDR3 length: 17 residues. Germline V gives CDR1 ENHRY, CDR2 SYGVKD. The CDR3 protein is CAISESGRASNTGELFF. The CDR3 DNA sequence: TGTGCCATCAGTGAGTCGGGTAGGGCCTCGAACACCGGGGAGCTGTTTTTT.

This chain uses TRBV6-1 with TRBJ2-7; perhaps TRBD2 as D (6 bases). CDR1 MNHNS and CDR2 SASEGT come from the germline V gene. Between the trimmed V and J ends, which lost 0 bases and 4 bases, there was a span of 7 bases. This CDR3 contains 13 residues. CDR3 in amino acids: CASSEAEGYEQYV. As DNA, the CDR3 is TGTGCCAGCAGTGAAGCGGAGGGTTACGAGCAGTACGTC.

This rearrangement joins TRBV15 to TRBJ2-1; 9 positions match TRBD1. Per the germline V gene, CDR1 is LNHNV and CDR2 is YYDKDF (reference sequence). Unmatched junction bases numbered 2, after V lost 2 bases and J lost 0 bases. This CDR3 is built from 16 residues. DNA of the CDR3: TGTGCCACCAGCAGACCGGGACAGGGCTCCTACAATGAGCAGTTCTTC. Translating gives CATSRPGQGSYNEQFF.

This clonotype came up many times. V usage is TRBV19 and J usage is TRBJ1-5; D remains ambiguous. V lost 7 bases and J lost 0, with 10 bases in between. Germline values: CDR1 LNHDA, CDR2 SQIVND (reference sequence). The CDR3 runs 14 residues. The CDR3 nucleotides read TGTGCCAGTACCACGACGGATAGCAATCAGCCCCAGCATTTT. It encodes CASTTTDSNQPQHF. Complete variable domain (other parts from reference TRBV19 and TRBJ1-5): DGGITQSPKYLFRKEGQNVTLSCEQNLNHDAMYWYRQDPGQGLRLIYYSQIVNDFQKGDIAEGYSVSREKKESFPLTVTSAQKNPTAFYLCASTTTDSNQPQHFGDGTRLSIL.

The genes are TRBV12-3 or TRBV12-4 and TRBJ2-3; 8 bases agree with TRBD2. Trimming removed 5 bases from V and 5 bases from J; junction bases left unmatched: 9. The CDR3 sequence is 15 residues long. CDR3: CASSPRGSGVDTQYF. In DNA, the CDR3 is TGTGCCAGCAGTCCCCGAGGTAGCGGGGTAGATACGCAGTATTTT.

This clonotype was seen many times. The rearrangement uses TRBV12-3 or TRBV12-4 and TRBJ1-2; D is ambiguous. Trimming left V 1 base short and J 8 bases short, with 20 bases between. This CDR3 is 16 amino acids long. CDR3 in DNA: TGTGCCAGCAGTTTAGAGTCTTGGTGGCCAATTTGGGGCTACACCTTC. Translation: CASSLESWWPIWGYTF.

The rearrangement joins TRBV12-3 or TRBV12-4 to TRBJ2-1, with a possible D match to TRBD2 (6 bases). Between the trimmed V and J ends, which lost 10 bases and 5 bases, there was a span of 15 bases. This CDR3 comprises 13 residues. In DNA, the CDR3 is TGTGCCAACATTGGGACGGGGGACAATGAGCAGTTCTTC. This sequence encodes CANIGTGDNEQFF.

The gene calls are TRBV7-9 and TRBJ2-1; 14 positions agree with TRBD2. The length of the CDR3 is 15 residues. V lost 4 bases and J lost 10; bases outside the gene matches: 6. Germline-derived CDR1 and CDR2 are SEHNR and FQNEAQ (reference sequence). In nucleotides, the CDR3 is TGTGCCAGCAGCTCCGGGACTAGCGGGGGCGGAGAGCAGTTCTTC. Translating gives CASSSGTSGGGEQFF. The full variable domain, completed using reference TRBV7-9 and TRBJ2-1, is DTGVSQNPRHKITKRGQNVTFRCDPISEHNRLYWYRQTLGQGPEFLTYFQNEAQLEKSRLLSDRFSAERPKGSFSTLEIQRTEQGDSAMYLCASSSGTSGGGEQFFGPGTRLTVL.